The rows below give T cell receptor beta chains drawn from one sample of a study of early T cells in non-severe SARS-CoV-2 infection. TCRdb used MiXCR to reprocess the 5' RACE reads, holding one entry per CDR3 protein. This table holds about 50,000 distinct CDR3 sequences, roughly 8% found once. The sequencing sample was made of whole blood. The receptors shown here come from an adult who was a healthcare worker with PCR-confirmed SARS-CoV-2 infection or an uninfected control (not recorded which). Both conserved end residues are part of each CDR3.

v_call	j_call	cdr3_aa
TRBV7-6	TRBJ2-1	CASSLEPGPYKEQFF
TRBV27	TRBJ2-7	CASSYSGTSGGFYEQYF
TRBV5-1	TRBJ2-5	CASSLLGLADPQETQYF
TRBV29-1	TRBJ1-2	CSATKGTDYGYTF
TRBV20-1	TRBJ2-3	CSARRTRSADTQYF
TRBV16	TRBJ1-1	CASSQLTGGRNTEAFF
TRBV7-2	TRBJ2-3	CASSPPGGDTQYF
TRBV20-1	TRBJ2-4	CSALAGGAKNIQYF
TRBV28	TRBJ2-7	CASRGEDPTYEQYF
TRBV5-1	TRBJ2-1	CASSTRTGDNEQFF
TRBV12-3/TRBV12-4	TRBJ2-2	CAGSGQGTGELFF
TRBV9	TRBJ1-6	CASSVVGRTGNNSPLHF
TRBV12-3/TRBV12-4	TRBJ1-1	CASSLPGNPEAFF
TRBV29-1	TRBJ2-1	CSEVPLGVNPNEQFF
TRBV13	TRBJ2-7	CASSRRTSGILGVPEQYF
TRBV20-1	TRBJ1-4	CSARQASTLPYEKLFF